This entry is about one T cell receptor beta chain. Antigen: not known. This sample was taken from a study of cytomegalovirus exposure and HLA in healthy donors. In the PCR, 60 Vbeta and 13 Jbeta primers were used. Sequencing used immunoSEQ multiplex PCR; TCRdb keeps in-frame clones, though not all of them. The sample holds 140,000 or so clones, around four fifths seen once. General study points: The study put some 160 TCR beta chains on its list as cytomegalovirus-associated. Beyond CMV serostatus, there was no information to go on about immune exposure. The majority of TCR sequences were rare, yet some public TCRs appeared in many donors.

What was sequenced was PBMCs. The sequence was collected from a male donor in good health and CMV-seronegative.

The CDR3 sequence: CASSVGAPQNEQFF. CDR3 sequence (DNA): TGTGCCAGCAGCGTAGGGGCCCCCCAAAATGAGCAGTTCTTC. V is TRBV9 and J is TRBJ2-1; D is unclear. The CDR3 length is 14 residues. V lost 0 bases to trimming and J lost 7 bases, with 11 bases between them. Germline V gene data show CDR1 as SGDLS and CDR2 as YYNGEE.